A selection of T cell receptor beta chains follows, all from one sample in a study of T-cell memory formation after mild COVID-19. A single record per CDR3 protein comes from TCRdb applying MiXCR to the 5' RACE reads. The repertoire consists of 110,000 to 150,000 distinct CDR3 sequences, with around 25% occurring once and the leading ten covering roughly 24%. Sequenced input: PBMCs or a T cell subset sorted from them (not recorded which). The receptors were gathered from an adult woman who had mild COVID-19 (a few samples of this study predate the infection). Cell type and time point are not known. Both conserved end residues are part of each CDR3. The D gene is left open where the match is weak. Clone size is stated in some rows and not others, as once, few, many or a class when expanded.

TRBV7-3	TRBJ2-2	NA	few	CASSTPLQGPDTGELFF	TGTGCCAGCAGCACACCCCTACAGGGTCCAGACACCGGGGAGCTGTTTTTT
TRBV7-6	TRBJ1-2	TRBD1	NA	CASSPGQGLNYGYTF	TGTGCCAGCAGCCCGGGACAGGGGCTTAACTATGGCTACACCTTC
TRBV5-1	TRBJ1-2	NA	few	CASSLVPGRYGYTF	TGCGCCAGCAGCTTGGTGCCGGGGCGGTATGGCTACACCTTC
TRBV12-3/TRBV12-4	TRBJ2-1	NA	NA	CASSSPWLDEQFF	TGTGCCAGCAGTTCCCCGTGGTTGGATGAGCAGTTCTTC
TRBV25-1	TRBJ1-1	NA	few	CASSGPNRDLKMNTEAFF	TGTGCCAGCAGTGGTCCAAACAGGGACCTGAAAATGAACACTGAAGCTTTCTTT
TRBV9	TRBJ2-1	TRBD2	NA	CASSVAGGPHNEQFF	TGTGCCAGCAGCGTGGCGGGAGGGCCGCACAATGAGCAGTTCTTC
TRBV6-6	TRBJ2-6	NA	few	CASRTDSYSLVGANVLTF	TGTGCCAGCAGGACTGACTCGTACTCTCTGGTCGGGGCCAACGTCCTGACTTTC
TRBV5-6	TRBJ1-5	NA	NA	CASSLGQGRGQPQHF	TGTGCCAGCAGCTTGGGGCAGGGAAGGGGGCAGCCCCAGCATTTT
TRBV15	TRBJ2-7	NA	few	CATNGRSSYEQYF	TGTGCCACCAACGGACGGTCCTCCTACGAGCAGTACTTC
TRBV28	TRBJ1-5	NA	NA	CAGVRVESNQPQHF	TGTGCCGGCGTCAGGGTAGAGAGCAATCAGCCCCAGCATTTT
TRBV19	TRBJ1-5	NA	NA	CASGQGYVPQHF	TGTGCCAGTGGTCAGGGTTATGTGCCCCAGCATTTT
TRBV29-1	TRBJ2-7	NA	few	CSVDGAEVSEQYF	TGCAGCGTGGACGGGGCAGAAGTAAGCGAGCAGTACTTC
TRBV7-9	TRBJ2-3	NA	few	CASSQGSSESTDTQYF	TGTGCCAGCAGCCAAGGGTCTAGCGAATCGACAGATACGCAGTATTTT